The rows below give T cell receptor beta chains drawn from one sample of a study of control samples from healthy donors and cancer patients. Profiled with immunoSEQ multiplex PCR; TCRdb holds only in-frame clones, not every one. The table records 55,000 to 90,000 clones, under 90% of them present only once. Sequencing was done on a sample of blood. The receptors shown here come from a middle-aged man in good health. The CDR3 runs from the conserved cysteine through the conserved F or W. The D gene is left open where the match is weak. Only some rows state a clone size, as once, few, many or a class for expanded clones.

V gene,J gene,clone size,D gene,CDR3 DNA,CDR3 protein
TRBV11-2,TRBJ1-3,NA,NA,TGTGCCAGCAGCCCGCCGGGGGGTTCTGGAAACACCATATATTTT,CASSPPGGSGNTIYF
TRBV10-2,TRBJ1-5,NA,TRBD1,TGCGCCAGCAGTTGGGACAGGGGAGATCAGCCCCAGCATTTT,CASSWDRGDQPQHF
TRBV4-3,TRBJ2-3,NA,NA,TGCGCCAGCAGCCAACTACTAGGGCGGCATACGCAGTATTTT,CASSQLLGRHTQYF
TRBV18,TRBJ1-4,NA,TRBD1,TGTGCCAGCTCACCACCGGCAGGGGGCGAAAAACTGTTTTTT,CASSPPAGGEKLFF
TRBV7-2,TRBJ2-5,NA,NA,TGTGCCAGCAGCTTAGACCCCGTGGCAACCGGGACCCAGTACTTC,CASSLDPVATGTQYF
TRBV14,TRBJ2-5,NA,NA,TGTGCCAGCAGCGGAGACGGCGGGCCCTCAAAGACCCAGTACTTC,CASSGDGGPSKTQYF
TRBV3-1/TRBV3-2,TRBJ1-5,NA,NA,TGTGCCAGCAGCCAGGATTTACTTAGCAATCAGCCCCAGCATTTT,CASSQDLLSNQPQHF
TRBV30,TRBJ2-7,NA,TRBD1,TGTGCCTGGAACCTTAAGGGGGCGTACTACGAGCAGTACTTC,CAWNLKGAYYEQYF
TRBV6-5,TRBJ1-2,NA,NA,TGTGCCAGCAGTTACTCGCCAGGCTATGGCTACACCTTC,CASSYSPGYGYTF
TRBV27,TRBJ2-7,NA,NA,TGTGCCAGCAGGCGAGGCCCGTCGAGCTCCTACGAGCAGTACTTC,CASRRGPSSSYEQYF
TRBV28,TRBJ1-4,NA,NA,TGTGCCAGCAGTCGTCAGGGTGCAACTAATGAAAAACTGTTTTTT,CASSRQGATNEKLFF
TRBV14,TRBJ1-5,once,NA,TGTGCCAGCAGCCAAGGTGGAGGGGGGGAGCCCCAGCATTTT,CASSQGGGGEPQHF
TRBV5-4,TRBJ2-5,NA,TRBD1,TGTGCCAGCAGCTTCCCTGGACAGGGATGGTTCGAGACCCAGTACTTC,CASSFPGQGWFETQYF
TRBV25-1,TRBJ2-7,NA,NA,TGTGCCAGCAGTAACTCGGCCGGGACAAACCCCTACGAGCAGTACTTC,CASSNSAGTNPYEQYF
TRBV11-2,TRBJ1-3,NA,NA,TGTGCCAGCAGCTTAGTAGAGGGGGGAGCCTCTGGAAACACCATATATTTT,CASSLVEGGASGNTIYF
TRBV3-1/TRBV3-2,TRBJ1-6,NA,NA,TGTGCCAGCAGCCAAGGGCCGGTCTATAATTCACCCCTCCACTTT,CASSQGPVYNSPLHF
TRBV27,TRBJ1-4,NA,NA,TGTGCCAGCGCCAGTGGGCCTGCAACTAATGAAAAACTGTTTTTT,CASASGPATNEKLFF
TRBV3-1/TRBV3-2,TRBJ2-4,few,TRBD1,TGTGCCAGCAGCCATGGTCAGGGGGCCCTCGTAAGCCAGTACTTC,CASSHGQGALVSQYF
TRBV6-6,TRBJ1-4,few,NA,TGTGCCAGCAGTTACGGGACTGCTGAAAAACTGTTTTTT,CASSYGTAEKLFF
TRBV9,TRBJ2-1,NA,NA,TGTGCCAGCAGCGTAGACTCACCGAGAGGGCCAAGTAATGAGCAGTTCTTC,CASSVDSPRGPSNEQFF
TRBV2,TRBJ1-5,NA,NA,TGTGCCAGCACCCCCCGGGGGGATCAGCCCCAGCATTTT,CASTPRGDQPQHF
TRBV6-5,TRBJ1-3,NA,NA,TGTGCCAGCAGTTACTCAGAGGCTGGAAACACCATATATTTT,CASSYSEAGNTIYF
TRBV19,TRBJ1-2,NA,NA,TGTGCCAGTAGGAAATCCTGGGACATCAGGTCCTATGGCTACACCTTC,CASRKSWDIRSYGYTF
TRBV6-5,TRBJ2-7,NA,NA,TGTGCCAGCAGTTACGACTTCTACGAGCAGTACTTC,CASSYDFYEQYF
TRBV11-1,TRBJ2-1,NA,NA,TGTGCCAGCAGCTTGGAGCTCCGAGAGCAGTTCTTC,CASSLELREQFF
TRBV7-3,TRBJ1-6,NA,NA,TGTGCCAGCAGCTTACAGGGTAACTCCCGGGAGATCCACTTT,CASSLQGNSREIHF